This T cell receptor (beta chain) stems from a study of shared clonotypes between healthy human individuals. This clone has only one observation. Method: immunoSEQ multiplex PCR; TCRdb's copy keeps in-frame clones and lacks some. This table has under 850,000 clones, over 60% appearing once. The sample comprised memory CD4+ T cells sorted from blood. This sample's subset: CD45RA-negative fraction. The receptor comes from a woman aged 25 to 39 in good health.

The CDR3, as DNA: TGTGCCACCAGCAGAGTCTTCGATAGCGGGAAGAGGCAGTTCTTC. It yields the protein CATSRVFDSGKRQFF. The chain recombines TRBV15 with TRBJ2-1; 8 bases line up with TRBD2. CDR1 LNHNV and CDR2 YYDKDF come from the germline V gene (reference sequence). There are 15 residues in the CDR3. V shed 1 base, J shed 12 bases, and the junction held 11 bases outside the gene matches. Supplemented by reference TRBV15 and TRBJ2-1, the full variable domain reads DAMVIQNPRYQVTQFGKPVTLSCSQTLNHNVMYWYQQKSSQAPKLLFHYYDKDFNNEADTPDNFQSRRPNTSFCFLDIRSPGLGDTAMYLCATSRVFDSGKRQFFGPGTRLTVL.